The sequence of this T cell receptor (beta chain) was determined in a study of cytomegalovirus exposure and HLA in healthy donors (dated by TCRdb to 2015 to 2018). Broadly, across the study: An earlier analysis of 587 of the donors reported 276 Gb of sequence data and 90 million to 120 million unique TCR beta sequences obtained from approximately 180 million T cells. In an earlier analysis of 587 of the donors, high-throughput TCR beta sequencing was used to judge whether each TCR beta V gene segment behaved as functional or pseudogenic. The aim of the study was to test whether cataloging public T cell receptors could identify signatures of past pathogen exposure. Of the roughly 420 genotyped donors, 65% to 90% were placed in the genetic ancestry cluster associated with self-reported Caucasian donors. An early release that covered roughly 600 HLA-typed donors contained approximately 300 gigabases of sequencing data and 70 million to 100 million unique TCR sequences. Four to six DR-DQ haplotypes were handled as single units for association and clustering, since linkage in the cohort was strong. To study patterns of TCR occurrence, a later analysis re-analyzed previously published TCR beta repertoires from just over 650 donors and added high-resolution HLA genotyping. HLA typing covered class I and class II loci at four-digit resolution. Typing coverage differed by locus: A, B, C, DRB1 and DQB1 were typed in about 629-630 donors, DQA1 in 522, DPA1 in 600 to 610, and DPB1 in 400 to 480. Among almost 400 genotyped donors of the cohort, an average of around 240,000 unique TCR beta nucleotide sequences were sequenced per donor, about a sixth of them non-productive. A later genetic analysis used genome-wide SNP genotypes for about 65% of the 666 donors, treating that subset as a discovery cohort. A separate validation cohort of 100 to 150 different subjects was used in addition to the 666-subject first cohort. Rather than using new phenotypic data, the later analysis identified candidate immune exposures from TCR beta sequences and from how often those sequences occurred across donors. To predict cytomegalovirus infection status, the study combined high-throughput TCR immunosequencing, statistical association of individual TCRs with disease status, and machine learning. Donor age, sex, ethnicity and CMV serostatus were compiled alongside the repertoire data. All discovery cohort repertoires had been generated using a single sequencing platform. The T cell repertoires of several hundred subjects were profiled by immunosequencing and related to cytomegalovirus serostatus.

In total, 600 or so healthy bone marrow donors made up the cohort. At the time of sampling, all cohort members were nominally healthy, though unrecorded immune exposures were likely present. The donor was CMV seronegative and belonged to the group of roughly 330 seronegative cohort members. A peripheral blood sample was provided by each donor, and peripheral blood mononuclear cells were used for TCR beta sequencing. Genomic DNA extraction from the blood cell samples was performed with the Qiagen DNeasy Blood Extraction Kit. The research as a whole found: For the cohort, immune exposure information was limited to CMV serostatus. A further reported finding was that TCR beta sequences accurately predicted the HLA-A and HLA-B alleles for most subjects in the first cohort. A later genetic analysis associated a missense DCLRE1C variant with V-gene and J-gene trimming of TCR beta chains, and an independent cohort replicated the association. Cytomegalovirus status was reported to be diagnosed by the classifier with high specificity and sensitivity in both the original and validation cohorts. Strong co-occurrence of HLA alleles, especially DR and DQ, made assigning TCR associations to individual alleles difficult. Because the 87-base-pair reads could not distinguish some IMGT-functional V segments, including TRBV6-2 and TRBV6-3, those segments were excluded. In an earlier analysis of a few hundred of the donors, most TCR beta V segments were observed in productive rearrangements about 87% or about 30% of the time, broadly matching IMGT annotations. A cluster of highly shared sequence variants was judged likely to represent a technical artifact of the sequencing pipeline. Because counts were too low, some 17 rarely observed V segments, including chromosome 9 orphons, were left out of the earlier analysis of about 620 of the donors. Specific HLA alleles were associated with 15,000 to 20,000 TCR beta sequences at a false discovery rate of 0.05 in a later analysis. Because HLA typing was missing for some donors at each locus, association tests included only the typed subset. Roughly uniform sequencing depth across donors was assumed in presence/absence analyses, although this assumption may not hold. A few of the identified cytomegalovirus-associated TCR beta chains were confirmed in vitro to be specific for cytomegalovirus antigens. The study gave a list of 150 to 200 TCR beta chains associated with cytomegalovirus. It was suggested by the authors that the approach could potentially be generalized to other disease states and immunological phenotypes. Compared with the 666-donor mean, donors in an Asian-associated ancestry cluster had fewer N-insertions in productive TCRs, according to a later genetic analysis. Linkage disequilibrium might explain the correlated functional status among segregating V segments, but an unknown experimental factor could not be excluded. According to a later analysis, most CMV-associated TCR beta chains appeared to be HLA-restricted, and the HLA associations seemed to be driven largely by CMV exposure. Across donors, most TCR sequences were observed very rarely, whereas some public TCRs were present in many individuals. In this cohort, only TCR beta chains were sequenced, and detectable features were limited by the absence of alpha or paired-chain data. According to a later analysis, parvovirus B19, influenza, CMV and Epstein-Barr virus appeared linked to several top co-occurrence clusters. According to a later analysis, TCR association rates differed among HLA loci, with DRB1 alleles showing the most associated TCRs and HLA-C alleles showing the fewest. In a later analysis, HLA-associated TCR beta chains showed more clonal expansion and lower generation probabilities than non-associated chains that were equally common.

To note about this clone: Its antigen is unknown. No per-base quality is available; no much larger clone lies one base away.

Unmatched junction bases come to 10, with V trimmed by 1 base and J by 6 bases. CDR1 MDHEN and CDR2 SYDVKM are derived from the germline V gene. The CDR3 covers 16 residues, taking in both the cysteine and the phenylalanine. Here the CDR3 DNA is all that survives: 48 bases in frame from base 1. Library method: the immunoSEQ multiplex PCR assay. For the multiplex PCR, a mixture combining 60 forward primers for TCR Vbeta segments and 13 reverse primers for TCR Jbeta segments was used. The CDR3 region of rearranged TCR beta genes was amplified from genomic DNA with a multiplex PCR assay. Amplified TCR beta libraries were sequenced as 87-base-pair reads on the Illumina HiSeq System. Concerning the study's data processing: Across the 670 or so repertoires, a later analysis counted some 81 million unique TCR beta chains, some 11 million of which were shared by at least two donors. Raw reads were error-corrected and collapsed into unique sequences by a nearest-neighbor algorithm in which closely related sequences were merged to remove PCR and sequencing errors. V, D and J gene segments were assigned by aligning CDR3 sequences to IMGT reference sequences. For a sequence to be retained, a match of at least six nucleotides was required to both a V gene segment and a J gene segment. Rearrangements were called productive when the CDR3 lacked stop codons and stayed in frame with V and J; all others were non-productive. CDR3 was defined according to IMGT convention as the region running from the second conserved V-encoded cysteine to the conserved J-encoded phenylalanine. Sequences without an unambiguous match to a single V gene segment were excluded from the earlier analysis of about 600 of the donors. In an earlier analysis of about 590 of the donors, a V segment was called functional when productive rearrangements were above 56.7%, and segregating when the standard deviation between donors exceeded 5%. A statistical classification framework was developed to diagnose cytomegalovirus status using the catalog of TCR beta chain sequences. In a later analysis, TCR nucleotide sequences were compared against IMGT/GENE-DB human TR gene sequences so that V and J genes could be assigned. The TCRdist pipeline was used in a later analysis to assign CDR3 sequences and most-parsimonious VDJ recombination scenarios. In a later analysis, every TCR beta chain was defined by the combination of its CDR3 amino acid sequence and its V-gene family, and reads without a unique V-gene family were dropped. To address suspected cross-contamination and a sequencing artifact, a later analysis removed approximately 590 highly shared, low-generation-probability nucleotide sequences. In a later analysis, a clonal expansion index was calculated for each public chain from normalized within-repertoire ranks of inferred template counts. A later analysis computed generation probabilities with a VDJ recombination model fitted to out-of-frame rearrangements, and checked the results against IGoR. Hypergeometric tests were used in a later analysis to score TCR-TCR, TCR-HLA and TCR-CMV co-occurrence, with a repertoire-size bias correction applied to the TCR pairs. False discovery rates were estimated in a later analysis by permuting HLA or CMV assignments 20 times. A later analysis grouped co-occurring TCRs with DBSCAN, adding TCRdist sequence similarity when clustering within HLA-allele-positive subsets. Co-occurrence clustering excluded repertoires with fewer than 30,000 or more than 120,000 public chains, plus five with anomalous nucleotide sharing. What TCRdb holds here is the immuneACCESS table cut down to in-frame rearrangements. Part of the clones is not present; checked against another copy, under half of the missing clones reflect an unresolved V gene, and the others are unexplained. V, J and clone size are taken as reported in that table, and D and trimming were inferred from the DNA itself. Here the sample has 150,000 to 250,000 clones; about 82% occur a single time. The ten most abundant clones make up 2% to 2.5% of the sample.

Material: PBMCs. The receptor's source is a woman between 50 and 59 years old in good health and CMV-seronegative. The chain is encoded by TRBV28 joined to TRBJ1-2, and 8 junctional nucleotides match TRBD1. The CDR3 reads CASSLLQGAGEDGYTF. The DNA reads TGTGCCAGCAGTTTATTGCAGGGGGCAGGGGAGGATGGCTACACCTTC.